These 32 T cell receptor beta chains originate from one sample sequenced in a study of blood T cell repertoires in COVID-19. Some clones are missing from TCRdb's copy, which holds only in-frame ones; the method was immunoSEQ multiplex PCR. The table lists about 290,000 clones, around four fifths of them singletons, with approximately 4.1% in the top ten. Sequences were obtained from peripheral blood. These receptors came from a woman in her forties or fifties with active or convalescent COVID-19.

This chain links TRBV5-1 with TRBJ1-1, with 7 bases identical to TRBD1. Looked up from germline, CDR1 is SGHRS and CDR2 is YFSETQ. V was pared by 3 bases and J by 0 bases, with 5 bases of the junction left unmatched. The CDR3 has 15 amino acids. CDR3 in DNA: TGCGCCAGCAGCTGGGTGACAGGGTTGAACACTGAAGCTTTCTTT. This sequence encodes CASSWVTGLNTEAFF.

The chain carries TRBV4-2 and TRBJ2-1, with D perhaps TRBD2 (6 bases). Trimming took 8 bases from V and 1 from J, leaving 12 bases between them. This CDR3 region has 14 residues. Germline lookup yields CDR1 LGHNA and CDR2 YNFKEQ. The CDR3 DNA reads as TGTGCCAGCCGACCGGGAGTATCCTACAATGAGCAGTTCTTC. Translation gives CASRPGVSYNEQFF.

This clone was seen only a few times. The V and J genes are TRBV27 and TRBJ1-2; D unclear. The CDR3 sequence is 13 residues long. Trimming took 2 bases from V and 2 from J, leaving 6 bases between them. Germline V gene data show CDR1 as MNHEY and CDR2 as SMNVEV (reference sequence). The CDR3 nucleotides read TGTGCCAGCAGTTTAAGGGAGAACTATGGCTACACCTTC. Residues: CASSLRENYGYTF.

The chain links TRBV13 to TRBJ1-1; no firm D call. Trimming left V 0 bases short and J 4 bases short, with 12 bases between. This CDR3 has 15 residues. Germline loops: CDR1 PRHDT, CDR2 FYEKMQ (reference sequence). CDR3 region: CASSLGTPMLTEAFF. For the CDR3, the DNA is TGTGCCAGCAGCTTAGGGACACCAATGCTCACTGAAGCTTTCTTT.

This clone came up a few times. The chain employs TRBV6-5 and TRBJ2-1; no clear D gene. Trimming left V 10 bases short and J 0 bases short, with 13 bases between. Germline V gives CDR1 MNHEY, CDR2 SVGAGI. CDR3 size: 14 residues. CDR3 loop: CATQSPGSYNEQFF. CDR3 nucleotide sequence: TGTGCCACCCAAAGCCCTGGCTCCTACAATGAGCAGTTCTTC.

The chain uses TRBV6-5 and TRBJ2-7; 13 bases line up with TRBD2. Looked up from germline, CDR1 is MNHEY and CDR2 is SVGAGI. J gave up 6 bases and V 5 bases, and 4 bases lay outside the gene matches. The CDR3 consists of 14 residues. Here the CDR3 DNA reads TGTGCCAGCAGTCGACTAGCGGGAGGCTTCGAGCAGTACTTC. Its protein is CASSRLAGGFEQYF.

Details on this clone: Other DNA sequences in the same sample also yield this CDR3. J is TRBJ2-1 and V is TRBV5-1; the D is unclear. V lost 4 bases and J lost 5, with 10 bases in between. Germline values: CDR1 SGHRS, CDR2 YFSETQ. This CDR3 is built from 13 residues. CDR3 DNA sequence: TGCGCCAGCAGCGTGGGCGACAACAATGAGCAGTTCTTC. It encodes CASSVGDNNEQFF.

Written as DNA, the CDR3 is TGCGCCAGCAGCTGGACCGGGACTAGCGGAAACAGCGGGGAGCAGTTCTTC. Translation: CASSWTGTSGNSGEQFF. The gene calls are TRBV5-1 and TRBJ2-1, with 11 bases that match TRBD2. Trimming removed 3 bases from V and 10 bases from J; junction bases left unmatched: 15. This CDR3 has 17 residues. Germline values: CDR1 SGHRS, CDR2 YFSETQ.

The DNA of the CDR3 is TGTGCCAGCTCACCCATATACTCAGATACGCAGTATTTT. It is translated as CASSPIYSDTQYF. This sequence joins TRBV18 and TRBJ2-3; D unresolved. This CDR3 is built from 13 residues. The ends were cut back, 3 bases at V and 4 bases at J, with 8 bases in the middle. Looked up from germline, CDR1 is KGHSH and CDR2 is LQKENI.

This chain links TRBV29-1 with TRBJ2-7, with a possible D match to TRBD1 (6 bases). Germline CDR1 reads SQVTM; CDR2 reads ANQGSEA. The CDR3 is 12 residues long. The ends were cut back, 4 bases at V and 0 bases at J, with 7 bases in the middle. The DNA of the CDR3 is TGCAGCGTTGGACAGGACTCCTACGAGCAGTACTTC. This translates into CSVGQDSYEQYF.

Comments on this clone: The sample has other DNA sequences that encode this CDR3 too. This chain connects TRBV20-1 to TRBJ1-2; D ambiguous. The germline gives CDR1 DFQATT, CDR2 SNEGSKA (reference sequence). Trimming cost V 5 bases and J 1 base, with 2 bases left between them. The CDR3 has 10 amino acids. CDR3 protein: CSAYNYGYTF. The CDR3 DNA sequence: TGCAGTGCTTATAACTATGGCTACACCTTC.

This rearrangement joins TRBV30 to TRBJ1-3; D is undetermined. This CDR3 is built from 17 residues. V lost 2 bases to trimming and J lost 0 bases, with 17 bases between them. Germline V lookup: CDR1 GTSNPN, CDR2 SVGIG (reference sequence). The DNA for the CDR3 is TGTGCCTGGAGTCCCGATCGGGTCAGCAGCTCTGGAAACACCATATATTTT. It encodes CAWSPDRVSSSGNTIYF.

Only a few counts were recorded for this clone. The CDR3 DNA sequence: TGTGCCAGCAGTTTACAGGGTAACGGGGGGACCCAGTACTTC. Its translation: CASSLQGNGGTQYF. The chain employs TRBV27 and TRBJ2-5; D possibly corresponds to TRBD2 (6 bases). This CDR3 region has 14 residues. With 2 bases removed from V and 7 bases from J, the gap between germline ends came to 14 bases. Germline CDR1 and CDR2: MNHEY and SMNVEV (reference sequence).

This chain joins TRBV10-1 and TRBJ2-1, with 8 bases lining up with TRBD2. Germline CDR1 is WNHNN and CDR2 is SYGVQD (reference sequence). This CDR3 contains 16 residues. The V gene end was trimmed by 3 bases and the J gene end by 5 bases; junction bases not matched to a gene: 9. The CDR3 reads CASSDLAGRANNEQFF. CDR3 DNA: TGCGCCAGCAGTGATTTAGCGGGAAGGGCTAACAATGAGCAGTTCTTC.

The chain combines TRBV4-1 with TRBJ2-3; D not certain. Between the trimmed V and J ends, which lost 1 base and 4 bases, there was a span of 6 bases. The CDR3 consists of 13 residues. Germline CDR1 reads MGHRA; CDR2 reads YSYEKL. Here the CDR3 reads CASSQAVSDTQYF. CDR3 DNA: TGCGCCAGCAGCCAAGCGGTCTCAGATACGCAGTATTTT.

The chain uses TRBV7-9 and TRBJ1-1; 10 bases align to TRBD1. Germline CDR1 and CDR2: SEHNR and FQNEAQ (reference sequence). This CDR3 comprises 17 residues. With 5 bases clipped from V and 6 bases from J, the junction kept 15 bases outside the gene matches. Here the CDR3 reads CASSIVAGRDRGSEAFF. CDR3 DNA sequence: TGTGCCAGCAGCATCGTAGCAGGCCGGGACAGGGGATCTGAAGCTTTCTTT.

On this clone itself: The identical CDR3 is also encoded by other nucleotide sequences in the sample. CDR3 sequence (DNA): TGTGCCAGCAGCTTAGCGGCGGGGGGGCCAGAGACCCAGTACTTC. Protein sequence: CASSLAAGGPETQYF. The V and J genes are TRBV7-2 and TRBJ2-5; 9 nucleotides match TRBD2. Germline lookup yields CDR1 SGHTA and CDR2 FQGNSA. The CDR3 covers 15 residues. Trimming cost V 0 bases and J 4 bases; bases outside gene matches: 3.

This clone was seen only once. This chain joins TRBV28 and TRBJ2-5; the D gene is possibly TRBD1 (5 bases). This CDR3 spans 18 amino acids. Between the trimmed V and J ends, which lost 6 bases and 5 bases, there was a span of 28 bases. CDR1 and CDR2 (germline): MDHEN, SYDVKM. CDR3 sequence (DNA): TGTGCCAGCAGCAGACCCTCGGTTTCCCAGGGCCTAACGGAGACCCAGTACTTC. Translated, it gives CASSRPSVSQGLTETQYF.

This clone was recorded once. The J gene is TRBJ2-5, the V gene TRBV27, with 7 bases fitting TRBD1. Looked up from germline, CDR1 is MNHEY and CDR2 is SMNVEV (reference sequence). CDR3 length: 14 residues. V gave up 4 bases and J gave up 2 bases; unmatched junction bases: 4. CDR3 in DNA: TGTGCCAGCAGTTCGGCAGGGGGTCAAGAGACCCAGTACTTC. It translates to CASSSAGGQETQYF.

The chain's CDR3 is CASSRDRGQDGNTEAFF. CDR3 DNA: TGTGCCAGCAGCCGAGACAGGGGGCAGGATGGGAACACTGAAGCTTTCTTT. The V call is TRBV28, the J call TRBJ1-1; 10 bases align to TRBD1. CDR1 is MDHEN and CDR2 is SYDVKM in the germline V gene. The V and J ends lost 6 bases and 1 base, in that order; junction bases with no gene match: 11. This CDR3 is built from 17 residues.

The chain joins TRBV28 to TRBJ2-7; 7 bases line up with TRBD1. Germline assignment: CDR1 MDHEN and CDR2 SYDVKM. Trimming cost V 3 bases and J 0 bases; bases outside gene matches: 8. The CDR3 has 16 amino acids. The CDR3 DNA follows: TGTGCCAGCAGTTTTGCTCCGGGACAGTACTCCTACGAGCAGTACTTC. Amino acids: CASSFAPGQYSYEQYF.

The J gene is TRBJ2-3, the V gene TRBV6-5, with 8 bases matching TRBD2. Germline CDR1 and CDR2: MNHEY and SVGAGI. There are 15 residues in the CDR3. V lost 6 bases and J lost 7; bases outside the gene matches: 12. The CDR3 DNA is TGTGCCAGCAGGCCCGGGAGGGTCGCGGGGAATACGCAGTATTTT. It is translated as CASRPGRVAGNTQYF.

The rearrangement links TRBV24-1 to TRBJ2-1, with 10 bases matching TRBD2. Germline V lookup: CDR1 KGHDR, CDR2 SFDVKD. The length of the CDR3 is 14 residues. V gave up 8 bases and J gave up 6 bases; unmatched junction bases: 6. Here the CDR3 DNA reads TGTGCCACCATCCTAGCGGGAGATGGCAATGAGCAGTTCTTC. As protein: CATILAGDGNEQFF.

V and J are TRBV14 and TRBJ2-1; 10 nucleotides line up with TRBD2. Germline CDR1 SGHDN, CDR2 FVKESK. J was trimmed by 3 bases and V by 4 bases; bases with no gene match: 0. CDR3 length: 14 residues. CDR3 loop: CASSRTSGYNEQFF. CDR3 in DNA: TGTGCCAGCAGCCGGACTAGCGGCTACAATGAGCAGTTCTTC.

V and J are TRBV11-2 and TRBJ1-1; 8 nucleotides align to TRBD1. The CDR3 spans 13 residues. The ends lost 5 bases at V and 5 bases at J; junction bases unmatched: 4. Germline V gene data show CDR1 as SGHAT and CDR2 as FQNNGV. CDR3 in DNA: TGTGCCAGCAGCGCCCGACAGGGGACTGAAGCTTTCTTT. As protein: CASSARQGTEAFF.

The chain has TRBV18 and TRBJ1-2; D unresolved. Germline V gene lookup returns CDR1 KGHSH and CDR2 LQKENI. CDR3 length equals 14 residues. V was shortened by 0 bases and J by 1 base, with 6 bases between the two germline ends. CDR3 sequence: CASSPPYLNYGYTF. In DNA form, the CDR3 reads TGTGCCAGCTCACCACCATATCTTAACTATGGCTACACCTTC.

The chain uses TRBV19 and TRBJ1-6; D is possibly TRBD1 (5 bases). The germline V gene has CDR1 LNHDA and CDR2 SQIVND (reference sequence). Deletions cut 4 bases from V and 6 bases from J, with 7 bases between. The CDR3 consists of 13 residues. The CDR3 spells CASSRGVNSPLHF. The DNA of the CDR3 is TGTGCCAGTAGTAGGGGGGTTAATTCACCCCTCCACTTT.

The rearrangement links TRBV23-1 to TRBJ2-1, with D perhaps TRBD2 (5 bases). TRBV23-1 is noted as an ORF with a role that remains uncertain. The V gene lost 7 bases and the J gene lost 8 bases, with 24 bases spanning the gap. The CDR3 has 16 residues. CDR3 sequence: CASTAPHEDFGDEQFF. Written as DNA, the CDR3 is TGCGCCAGCACCGCACCCCACGAGGACTTTGGCGATGAGCAGTTCTTC.

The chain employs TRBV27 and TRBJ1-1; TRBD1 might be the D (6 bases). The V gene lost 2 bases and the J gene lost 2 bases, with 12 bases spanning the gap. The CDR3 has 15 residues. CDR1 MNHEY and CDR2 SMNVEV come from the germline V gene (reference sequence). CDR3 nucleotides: TGTGCCAGCAGTTTAAAGACAGGAGGAAACACTGAAGCTTTCTTT. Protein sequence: CASSLKTGGNTEAFF.

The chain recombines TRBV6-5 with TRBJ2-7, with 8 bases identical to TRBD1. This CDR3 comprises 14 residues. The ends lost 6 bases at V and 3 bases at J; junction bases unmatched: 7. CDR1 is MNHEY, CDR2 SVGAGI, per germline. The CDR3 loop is CASRLGQGFYEQYF. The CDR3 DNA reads TGTGCCAGCAGACTTGGACAGGGTTTCTACGAGCAGTACTTC.

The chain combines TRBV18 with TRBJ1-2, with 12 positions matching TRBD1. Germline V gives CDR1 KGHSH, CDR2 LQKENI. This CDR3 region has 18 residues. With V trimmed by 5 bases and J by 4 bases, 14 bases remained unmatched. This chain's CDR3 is CASSSTTGQGAHGYGYTF. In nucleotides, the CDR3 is TGTGCCAGCTCATCCACCACGGGACAGGGGGCCCATGGCTATGGCTACACCTTC.

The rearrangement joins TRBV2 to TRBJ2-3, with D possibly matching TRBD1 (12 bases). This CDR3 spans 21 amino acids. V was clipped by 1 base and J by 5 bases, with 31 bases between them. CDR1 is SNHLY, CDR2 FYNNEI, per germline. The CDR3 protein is CASSEGPGQGALAGGLDTQYF. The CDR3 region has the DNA TGTGCCAGCAGTGAAGGACCGGGACAGGGGGCCTTAGCGGGAGGGCTAGATACGCAGTATTTT.